The entry below describes one TCR beta chain. Its cognate antigen is unknown. The assay was immunoSEQ multiplex PCR, and TCRdb's table has in-frame clones only and misses some. The sample yields approximately 1,500,000 clones, nearly 99% seen once. This sample was taken from a study of shared clonotypes between healthy human individuals. Study findings and constraints: Memory subsets generally showed smaller estimated richness than naive subsets did.

V trimming: 7 bases; J trimming: 7 bases; junction bases outside the gene matches: 9. CDR1 is MNHNS and CDR2 is SASEGT in the germline V gene. The CDR3 is 13 amino acids. The sample was naive CD4+ T cells sorted from blood. Documented subset: CD45RA+ positively selected. The chain combines TRBV6-1 with TRBJ2-5; 7 bases match TRBD2. This receptor was obtained from a man aged 30 to 39 in good health. The CDR3 protein is CASTPGTTLTQYF. Here the CDR3 DNA reads TGTGCCAGCACCCCCGGGACTACCCTGACCCAGTACTTC.